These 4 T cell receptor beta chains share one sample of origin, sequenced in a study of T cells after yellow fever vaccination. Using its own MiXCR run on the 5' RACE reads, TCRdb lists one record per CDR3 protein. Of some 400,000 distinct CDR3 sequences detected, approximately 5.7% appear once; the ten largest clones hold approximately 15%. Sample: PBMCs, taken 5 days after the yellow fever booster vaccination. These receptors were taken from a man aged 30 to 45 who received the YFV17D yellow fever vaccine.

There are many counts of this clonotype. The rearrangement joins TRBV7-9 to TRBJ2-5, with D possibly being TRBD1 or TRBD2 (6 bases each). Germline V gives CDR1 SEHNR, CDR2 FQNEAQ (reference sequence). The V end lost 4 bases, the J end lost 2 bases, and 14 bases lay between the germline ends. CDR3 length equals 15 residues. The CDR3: CASSSRWRGQETQYF. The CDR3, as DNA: TGTGCCAGCAGCTCCCGTTGGAGGGGGCAAGAGACCCAGTACTTC. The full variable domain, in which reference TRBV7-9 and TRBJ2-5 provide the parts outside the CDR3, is DTGVSQNPRHKITKRGQNVTFRCDPISEHNRLYWYRQTLGQGPEFLTYFQNEAQLEKSRLLSDRFSAERPKGSFSTLEIQRTEQGDSAMYLCASSSRWRGQETQYFGPGTRLLVL.

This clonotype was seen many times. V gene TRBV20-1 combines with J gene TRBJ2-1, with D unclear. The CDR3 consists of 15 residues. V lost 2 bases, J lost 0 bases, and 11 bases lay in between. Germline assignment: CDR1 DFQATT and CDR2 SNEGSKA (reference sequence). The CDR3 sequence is CSARNRASSYNEQFF. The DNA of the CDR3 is TGCAGTGCTAGAAATCGGGCAAGCTCCTACAATGAGCAGTTCTTC.

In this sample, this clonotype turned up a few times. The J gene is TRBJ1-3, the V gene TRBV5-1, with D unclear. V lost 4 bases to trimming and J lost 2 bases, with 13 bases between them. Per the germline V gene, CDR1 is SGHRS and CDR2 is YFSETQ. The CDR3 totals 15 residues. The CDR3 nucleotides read TGCGCCAGCAGCCCTCGGACGCTTACTGGAAACACCATATATTTT. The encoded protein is CASSPRTLTGNTIYF. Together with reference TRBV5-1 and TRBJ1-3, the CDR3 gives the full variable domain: KAGVTQTPRYLIKTRGQQVTLSCSPISGHRSVSWYQQTPGQGLQFLFEYFSETQRNKGNFPGRFSGRQFSNSRSEMNVSTLELGDSALYLCASSPRTLTGNTIYFGEGSWLTVV.

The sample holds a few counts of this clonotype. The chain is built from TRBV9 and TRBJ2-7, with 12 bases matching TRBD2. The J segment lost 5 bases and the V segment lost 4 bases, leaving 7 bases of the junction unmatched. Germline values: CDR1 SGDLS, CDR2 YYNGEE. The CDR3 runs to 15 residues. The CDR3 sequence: CASSPFRTSGNEQYF. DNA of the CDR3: TGTGCCAGCAGCCCCTTCCGGACTAGCGGGAACGAGCAGTACTTC.